This entry lists 4 T cell receptor beta chains sequenced from one sample in a study of shared clonotypes between healthy human individuals (dated by TCRdb to 2018 to 2020). Library preparation employed the immunoSEQ multiplex PCR assay. The table comes from immuneACCESS by way of TCRdb, which keeps in-frame sequences with V and J called. Part of the clones is missing from these tables; in studies checked, under half for an unresolved V gene and the rest for unknown reasons. Recorded for this sample are 470,000 or so clones; around 73% of them occurred a single time. Approximately 12% of the sample is taken by the ten largest. The sequenced sample consisted of PBMCs. The receptor source for this set is a middle-aged woman in good health. Some clones in this sample may be carry-over from other donors' samples.

This clone appeared a single time. The rearrangement links TRBV21-1 to TRBJ2-2. TRBV21-1 is labeled a pseudogene. The CDR3 has 14 residues. CDR3 sequence reads: CASSQDGTAGELFF. CDR3 nucleotides: TGTGCCAGCAGCCAAGACGGGACCGCCGGGGAGCTGTTTTTT.

This clone has just a few counts. The chain couples TRBV11-2 to TRBJ1-2; D call uncertain. This CDR3 is built from 15 residues. Trimming pared 0 bases from V and 0 bases from J, leaving 8 bases between. The germline V gene has CDR1 SGHAT and CDR2 FQNNGV. CDR3 DNA sequence: TGTGCCAGCAGCTTAGAATACAGAGCTAACTATGGCTACACCTTC. It specifies CASSLEYRANYGYTF.

The chain has TRBV5-1 and TRBJ2-7, with TRBD1 matching 7 bases. Trimming took 3 bases from V and 5 from J; bases not matched to a gene: 8. Germline V gene data show CDR1 as SGHRS and CDR2 as YFSETQ. This CDR3 has 14 residues. In DNA, the CDR3 is TGCGCCAGCAGCTCGGGACAGTTTTTGCACGAGCAGTACTTC. This encodes CASSSGQFLHEQYF. The entire variable domain, with the rest obtained from reference TRBV5-1 and TRBJ2-7, is as follows: KAGVTQTPRYLIKTRGQQVTLSCSPISGHRSVSWYQQTPGQGLQFLFEYFSETQRNKGNFPGRFSGRQFSNSRSEMNVSTLELGDSALYLCASSSGQFLHEQYFGPGTRLTVT.

The gene calls are TRBV25-1 and TRBJ2-1, with D tentatively TRBD1 or TRBD2 (5 bases each). V was trimmed by 4 bases and J by 5 bases, leaving 15 bases between them. This CDR3 region has 15 residues. Germline values: CDR1 MGHDK, CDR2 SYGVNS. CDR3 bases: TGTGCCAGCAGTGCCAGCCGGGACGGAGACAATGAGCAGTTCTTC. Translating gives CASSASRDGDNEQFF. The full variable domain, with the rest looked up from reference TRBV25-1 and TRBJ2-1, is EADIYQTPRYLVIGTGKKITLECSQTMGHDKMYWYQQDPGMELHLIHYSYGVNSTEKGDLSSESTVSRIRTEHFPLTLESARPSHTSQYLCASSASRDGDNEQFFGPGTRLTVL.